This is a list of T cell receptor beta chains from one sample in a study of T-cell reconstitution after alpha-beta-depleted transplantation in children. MiXCR was run by TCRdb on the PCR reads, yielding one entry per CDR3 protein. The sample comprises under 450,000 distinct CDR3 sequences, 13% of which are singletons, and over 3.5% rests with the top ten. The material sequenced was PBMCs, taken from the stem cell graft. The receptors were sampled from a human donor who donated a stem cell graft to a child with Fanconi anemia. The CDR3 runs from the conserved cysteine through the conserved F or W. D genes are given only for firm matches. A row's size may be missing; if present it is once, few, many or a size class.

cdr3_nt: TGTGCCAGCAGTTTTTCCGGAAGCACCATATATTTT
cdr3_aa: CASSFSGSTIYF
v_call: TRBV12-3/TRBV12-4
clone_size: many
d_call: NA
j_call: TRBJ1-3
cdr3_length: 12

cdr3_nt: TGCAGTGCCGTCACTAGCGGGGGGAACCAAGAGACCCAGTACTTC
cdr3_aa: CSAVTSGGNQETQYF
v_call: TRBV20-1
clone_size: NA
d_call: TRBD2
j_call: TRBJ2-5
cdr3_length: 15

cdr3_nt: TGCGCCAGCAGCCAAGATCTCGGGGGTGGCGGGGAGCTGTTTTTT
cdr3_aa: CASSQDLGGGGELFF
v_call: TRBV4-3
clone_size: few
d_call: NA
j_call: TRBJ2-2
cdr3_length: 15

cdr3_nt: TGTGCCAGCAGTCCTAATGGACAGCTGAACACTGAAGCTTTCTTT
cdr3_aa: CASSPNGQLNTEAFF
v_call: TRBV27
clone_size: few
d_call: NA
j_call: TRBJ1-1
cdr3_length: 15

cdr3_nt: TGTGCCAGCAGTTTAAGGGGTCAGGGAAAACTGTTTTTT
cdr3_aa: CASSLRGQGKLFF
v_call: TRBV7-2
clone_size: NA
d_call: NA
j_call: TRBJ1-4
cdr3_length: 13

cdr3_nt: TGTGCCATCGGGACTAGGGTGGGAGAGACCCAGTACTTC
cdr3_aa: CAIGTRVGETQYF
v_call: TRBV10-3
clone_size: NA
d_call: TRBD2
j_call: TRBJ2-5
cdr3_length: 13

cdr3_nt: TGTGCCATCAGTGCATTGACAGGGGATGGCTACACCTTC
cdr3_aa: CAISALTGDGYTF
v_call: TRBV10-3
clone_size: NA
d_call: TRBD1
j_call: TRBJ1-2
cdr3_length: 13

cdr3_nt: TGTGCCAGCAGCCAAGATGCGGGGGGCGGTAGCACCGGGGAGCTGTTTTTT
cdr3_aa: CASSQDAGGGSTGELFF
v_call: TRBV4-2
clone_size: NA
d_call: TRBD2
j_call: TRBJ2-2
cdr3_length: 17

cdr3_nt: TGCGCCAGCAGCCACCTGGGTAGCGGTAAGAACACCGGGGAGCTGTTTTTT
cdr3_aa: CASSHLGSGKNTGELFF
v_call: TRBV4-1
clone_size: NA
d_call: NA
j_call: TRBJ2-2
cdr3_length: 17

cdr3_nt: TGTGCCAGCATCCCGAAGGGAGGGAACACTGAAGCTTTCTTT
cdr3_aa: CASIPKGGNTEAFF
v_call: TRBV6-1
clone_size: many
d_call: NA
j_call: TRBJ1-1
cdr3_length: 14

cdr3_nt: TGTGCCACAAAGGAGGGGGTGAACACTGAAGCTTTCTTT
cdr3_aa: CATKEGVNTEAFF
v_call: TRBV19
clone_size: NA
d_call: NA
j_call: TRBJ1-1
cdr3_length: 13

cdr3_nt: TGTGCCAGCAGTCCTCGGGGGGGCCTTATTATTGAGCAGTTCTTC
cdr3_aa: CASSPRGGLIIEQFF
v_call: TRBV5-8
clone_size: few
d_call: TRBD2
j_call: TRBJ2-1
cdr3_length: 15

cdr3_nt: TGTGCCAGCAGCCCAAGCAGGGTCTCCTACGAGCAGTACTTC
cdr3_aa: CASSPSRVSYEQYF
v_call: TRBV4-2
clone_size: many
d_call: NA
j_call: TRBJ2-7
cdr3_length: 14

cdr3_nt: TGCGCCAGCAGCCAGGGGATTGGTGCCTACAATGAGCAGTTCTTC
cdr3_aa: CASSQGIGAYNEQFF
v_call: TRBV5-1
clone_size: many
d_call: NA
j_call: TRBJ2-1
cdr3_length: 15

cdr3_nt: TGTGCCAGCAGCCAGGGGGCATCGGAAAAACTGTTTTTT
cdr3_aa: CASSQGASEKLFF
v_call: TRBV7-9
clone_size: NA
d_call: TRBD1
j_call: TRBJ1-4
cdr3_length: 13

cdr3_nt: TGTGCCAGCAGTTACTCGGGTAGCGGTTCCTACAATGAGCAGTTCTTC
cdr3_aa: CASSYSGSGSYNEQFF
v_call: TRBV6-5
clone_size: NA
d_call: NA
j_call: TRBJ2-1
cdr3_length: 16

cdr3_nt: TGCGCCAGCAGCCAAGAGATAGGGTCCTACGAGCAGTACTTC
cdr3_aa: CASSQEIGSYEQYF
v_call: TRBV4-3
clone_size: NA
d_call: NA
j_call: TRBJ2-7
cdr3_length: 14

cdr3_nt: TGTGCCAGCAGCGTAGGGGGTTTGAGTAATTCACCCCTCCACTTT
cdr3_aa: CASSVGGLSNSPLHF
v_call: TRBV9
clone_size: many
d_call: NA
j_call: TRBJ1-6
cdr3_length: 15

cdr3_nt: TGCAGTGCTAGATCCACGAATGACTACGAGCAGTACTTC
cdr3_aa: CSARSTNDYEQYF
v_call: TRBV20-1
clone_size: NA
d_call: NA
j_call: TRBJ2-7
cdr3_length: 13